These 19 T cell receptor beta chains came from one sample sequenced in a study of T cell changes during pregnancy in multiple sclerosis. Clones were sequenced by immunoSEQ multiplex PCR, and TCRdb holds only the in-frame ones, with some missing. The sample includes 30,000 to 35,000 clones, about 89% seen only once; the top ten take less than 9%. The material was CD8+ T cells from peripheral blood mononuclear cells, obtained before pregnancy. Every receptor here comes from a female donor with multiple sclerosis, enrolled in a pregnancy study.

This clone was seen once. This chain uses TRBV27 with TRBJ1-1; possible D gene TRBD1, 6 bases. The CDR3 runs 15 residues. The V gene's germline CDR1 is MNHEY and CDR2 SMNVEV (reference sequence). The V end lost 0 bases, the J end lost 2 bases, and 10 bases lay between the germline ends. The CDR3, as DNA: TGTGCCAGCAGTTTATCCCCAGGGGCAAACACTGAAGCTTTCTTT. It encodes CASSLSPGANTEAFF.

The gene calls are TRBV7-8 and TRBJ1-3; tentatively, D is TRBD1 (6 bases). The CDR3 is 14 amino acids. CDR1 SGHVS and CDR2 FQNEAQ come from the germline V gene. V lost 5 bases and J 8 bases, leaving 16 bases between the germline ends. CDR3 bases: TGTGCCAGCAGCCCCCTTTCCGCAGGGGACACCATATATTTT. It specifies CASSPLSAGDTIYF.

The rearrangement uses TRBV6-6 and TRBJ2-7, with D perhaps matching TRBD2 (6 bases). Germline V gene data show CDR1 as MNHNY and CDR2 as SVGAGI (reference sequence). The ends were cut back, 0 bases at V and 10 bases at J, with 10 bases in the middle. CDR3 length equals 12 residues. The CDR3, as DNA: TGTGCCAGCAGTTACTCGGAGGGGCCTCAGTACTTC. Its translation: CASSYSEGPQYF.

The chain has TRBV4-3 and TRBJ1-1, with TRBD1 as a possible D gene (5 bases). The CDR3 has 15 residues. Trimming shortened V by 0 bases and J by 0 bases, and 8 bases separated the two germline ends. CDR1 and CDR2 from the germline V gene are LGHNA and YSLEER. CDR3 in amino acids: CASSQEGPLNTEAFF. Here the CDR3 DNA reads TGCGCCAGCAGCCAAGAGGGGCCTCTGAACACTGAAGCTTTCTTT.

The rearrangement uses TRBV18 and TRBJ2-2; D not certain. The CDR3 has 16 amino acids. Germline lookup yields CDR1 KGHSH and CDR2 LQKENI. Between the trimmed V and J ends, which lost 0 bases and 1 base, there was a span of 9 bases. CDR3 DNA: TGTGCCAGCTCACCACCGTTAGAATGGAACACCGGGGAGCTGTTTTTT. Amino acids: CASSPPLEWNTGELFF.

The table lists this clone with a few counts. The V gene is TRBV19, the J gene TRBJ1-1; the D gene is possibly TRBD1 (5 bases). With 6 bases removed from V and 7 bases from J, the gap between germline ends came to 9 bases. CDR1 is LNHDA and CDR2 is SQIVND in the germline V gene (reference sequence). The CDR3 runs 11 residues. The CDR3 sequence is CASSQGIEAFF. DNA of the CDR3: TGTGCCAGTAGCCAGGGTATTGAAGCTTTCTTT.

A single count supports this clone. J is TRBJ1-1 and V is TRBV7-8; TRBD1 aligns across 7 bases. Germline V gene lookup returns CDR1 SGHVS and CDR2 FQNEAQ. The CDR3 runs 16 residues. Trimming took 5 bases from V and 0 from J; bases not matched to a gene: 9. CDR3 sequence (DNA): TGTGCCAGCAGCCGAAACAGGGGTAGGATGAACACTGAAGCTTTCTTT. Amino acid sequence: CASSRNRGRMNTEAFF.

This rearrangement joins TRBV4-1 to TRBJ1-2; possibly TRBD1 for D (6 bases). Trimming removed 4 bases at V and 6 bases at J, with 21 bases between. Germline assignment: CDR1 MGHRA and CDR2 YSYEKL. The CDR3 length is 16 residues. The CDR3 loop reads CASSPRTGNHLHGYTF. For the CDR3, the DNA is TGCGCCAGCAGCCCCCGTACAGGGAATCACCTTCATGGCTACACCTTC.

This chain links TRBV10-1 with TRBJ2-2; weak D call: TRBD1 (7 bases). The CDR3 covers 16 residues. The V gene lost 3 bases and the J gene lost 5 bases, with 16 bases spanning the gap. The germline CDR1 and CDR2 sequences are WNHNN and SYGVQD (reference sequence). This CDR3 reads CASSDPGGRGTGELFF. The CDR3 DNA is TGCGCCAGCAGTGACCCAGGGGGGAGAGGGACCGGGGAGCTGTTTTTT.

The chain carries TRBV5-1 and TRBJ2-3, with TRBD2 identical over 14 bases. Germline CDR1 and CDR2: SGHRS and YFSETQ. The V and J ends lost 2 bases and 3 bases, in that order; junction bases with no gene match: 5. The CDR3 is 17 residues long. The CDR3 bases are TGCGCCAGCAGCTTTGGGACTAGCGGGGGATTGACAGATACGCAGTATTTT. It is translated as CASSFGTSGGLTDTQYF.

The rearrangement uses TRBV6-6 and TRBJ1-1, with D perhaps matching TRBD1 (5 bases). The ends were cut back, 6 bases at V and 1 base at J, with 12 bases in the middle. CDR1 and CDR2 (germline): MNHNY, SVGAGI (reference sequence). The CDR3 runs to 14 residues. The CDR3 spells CASRPTGTNTEAFF. CDR3 sequence (DNA): TGTGCCAGCAGACCAACAGGAACGAACACTGAAGCTTTCTTT.

This chain connects TRBV27 to TRBJ1-6, with 10 positions matching TRBD1. This CDR3 is built from 15 residues. Germline CDR1 MNHEY, CDR2 SMNVEV (reference sequence). Trimming cost V 8 bases and J 10 bases; bases outside gene matches: 11. Here the CDR3 reads CASSRQGARGSPLHF. The CDR3 region has the DNA TGTGCCAGCTCTAGACAGGGGGCGCGCGGGTCACCCCTCCACTTT.

The chain employs TRBV18 and TRBJ2-2; 7 bases are shared with TRBD1. This CDR3 has 16 residues. V lost 5 bases, J lost 5 bases, and 11 bases stayed unmatched. CDR1 and CDR2 (germline): KGHSH, LQKENI. CDR3 amino acids: CASSVTGTELTGELFF. In nucleotides, the CDR3 is TGTGCCAGCTCAGTTACCGGGACAGAATTGACCGGGGAGCTGTTTTTT.

A remark on this clone: This CDR3 is also generated by other DNA sequences in the sample. The chain uses TRBV7-9 and TRBJ1-1; 10 nucleotides line up with TRBD1. The CDR3 is made up of 15 amino acids. V lost 1 base and J lost 3; bases outside the gene matches: 2. Looked up from germline, CDR1 is SEHNR and CDR2 is FQNEAQ (reference sequence). The CDR3 DNA sequence: TGTGCCAGCAGCTTAGGGACAGGGGGGGACACTGAAGCTTTCTTT. Amino acids: CASSLGTGGDTEAFF.

The V call is TRBV15, the J call TRBJ2-3; the D gene is possibly TRBD2 (6 bases). V was trimmed by 3 bases and J by 4 bases, leaving 17 bases between them. The germline V gene encodes CDR1 LNHNV and CDR2 YYDKDF (reference sequence). CDR3 length: 16 residues. The CDR3, as DNA: TGTGCCACCAGCAGGGAACCGGGGGTGATCGCAGATACGCAGTATTTT. It specifies CATSREPGVIADTQYF. The full variable domain, with the rest looked up from reference TRBV15 and TRBJ2-3, is DAMVIQNPRYQVTQFGKPVTLSCSQTLNHNVMYWYQQKSSQAPKLLFHYYDKDFNNEADTPDNFQSRRPNTSFCFLDIRSPGLGDTAMYLCATSREPGVIADTQYFGPGTRLTVL.

The chain recombines TRBV6-5 with TRBJ2-6, with D possibly being TRBD2 (5 bases). Per germline, CDR1 MNHEY and CDR2 SVGAGI. The CDR3 runs to 15 residues. Trimming cost V 3 bases and J 2 bases, with 8 bases left between them. Written as DNA, the CDR3 is TGTGCCAGCAGTTATGAGGGCACTGGGGCCAACGTCCTGACTTTC. Translated: CASSYEGTGANVLTF.

The chain uses TRBV4-3 and TRBJ1-1, with D perhaps TRBD1 (6 bases). The CDR3 has 16 amino acids. V gave up 1 base and J gave up 3 bases, with 15 bases separating them. Germline lookup yields CDR1 LGHNA and CDR2 YSLEER. The CDR3 sequence is CASSQVFGRGDTEAFF. The CDR3 DNA reads TGCGCCAGCAGCCAAGTTTTCGGCAGGGGCGACACTGAAGCTTTCTTT.

The count of this clone is one. The V gene is TRBV5-6, the J gene TRBJ2-1; 10 positions match TRBD2. CDR1 and CDR2 from the germline V gene are SGHDT and YYEEEE. The J segment lost 5 bases and the V segment lost 4 bases, leaving 9 bases of the junction unmatched. This CDR3 spans 16 amino acids. The CDR3 DNA reads TGTGCCAGCAGCGCTTTACTAGCGGGGCTTAACAATGAGCAGTTCTTC. Protein sequence: CASSALLAGLNNEQFF.

The V and J genes are TRBV7-8 and TRBJ2-6; 9 nucleotides line up with TRBD1. Germline lookup yields CDR1 SGHVS and CDR2 FQNEAQ. This CDR3 contains 16 residues. V dropped 6 bases and J dropped 2; count of bases not matched to a gene: 5. The CDR3, as DNA: TGTGCCAGCAGTCCACGACAGGGGGCTGGGGCCAACGTCCTGACTTTC. The encoded protein is CASSPRQGAGANVLTF.